Below are 14 T cell receptor beta chains sequenced from a single sample in a study of T-cell reconstitution after alpha-beta-depleted transplantation in children. Researchers prepared the TCRbeta library using unique molecular identifiers, the study reports. In TCRdb, the PCR reads were re-called with MiXCR into one record per CDR3 protein. The sample includes fewer than 550,000 distinct CDR3 sequences, roughly a tenth of them seen just once. The sample in question was PBMCs from the stem cell graft donor, obtained from the stem cell graft. These receptors were collected from a human donor who donated a stem cell graft to a child with acute myeloid leukemia.

The sample holds a few counts of this clonotype. The V and J genes are TRBV4-2 and TRBJ2-2; D is ambiguous. The CDR3 has 12 residues. The V gene's germline CDR1 is LGHNA and CDR2 YNFKEQ. Trimming pared 0 bases from V and 9 bases from J, leaving 5 bases between. In DNA, the CDR3 is TGTGCCAGCAGCCAAGAAGGGTGGGAGCTGTTTTTT. Its translation: CASSQEGWELFF.

In its sample, this clonotype was seen many times. CDR3 residues: CASGGGIQETQYF. The CDR3 nucleotides read TGTGCCAGCGGTGGCGGGATCCAAGAGACCCAGTACTTC. The gene calls are TRBV12-3 or TRBV12-4 and TRBJ2-5, with D perhaps matching TRBD2 (6 bases). The CDR3 loop spans 13 amino acids. V was pared by 8 bases and J by 1 base, with 11 bases between.

This chain links TRBV4-1 with TRBJ2-3; D call uncertain. V shed 1 base and J shed 0 bases, with 20 bases lying between them. Germline loops: CDR1 MGHRA, CDR2 YSYEKL. The CDR3 sequence is 19 residues long. The CDR3 bases are TGCGCCAGCAGCCAAGTGCGGCTACTAAGAAATACTAGCACAGATACGCAGTATTTT. Translating it yields CASSQVRLLRNTSTDTQYF.

This clonotype turned up a few times. The chain links TRBV12-3 or TRBV12-4 to TRBJ2-5; 8 nucleotides line up with TRBD1. J gave up 5 bases and V 3 bases, and 11 bases lay outside the gene matches. There are 16 residues in the CDR3. The CDR3 DNA follows: TGTGCCAGCAGTTTTTCGGACAGGGTAGCTTCGGAGACCCAGTACTTC. Amino acids: CASSFSDRVASETQYF.

A few counts support this clonotype. The rearrangement links TRBV7-9 to TRBJ2-1; TRBD1 aligns across 8 bases. Unmatched junction bases numbered 0, after V lost 4 bases and J lost 10 bases. The CDR3 consists of 11 residues. Germline values: CDR1 SEHNR, CDR2 FQNEAQ (reference sequence). The CDR3 nucleotides read TGTGCCAGCAGCTCAGGGGGCGAGCAGTTCTTC. Translated, it gives CASSSGGEQFF.

This clonotype showed up just a few times. The V call is TRBV6-5, the J call TRBJ2-3; TRBD2 might be the D (6 bases). Germline V gives CDR1 MNHEY, CDR2 SVGAGI. This CDR3 comprises 15 residues. Trimming took off 4 bases at V and 5 bases at J, with 16 bases between the two ends. The CDR3 reads CASSLSGGWLDTQYF. Written as DNA, the CDR3 is TGTGCCAGCAGTTTAAGCGGAGGGTGGTTAGATACGCAGTATTTT.

This clonotype came up a few times. The chain is built from TRBV12-3 or TRBV12-4 and TRBJ2-5; D not resolved. This CDR3 has 15 amino acids. Trimming removed 1 base from V and 5 bases from J, with 14 bases in between. DNA for the CDR3: TGTGCCAGCAGTTTAGGTGGGCAGCATAAGGAGACCCAGTACTTC. Amino acid sequence: CASSLGGQHKETQYF.

There are a few counts of this clonotype. The chain carries TRBV14 and TRBJ2-1, with TRBD1 matching 7 bases. The germline V gene encodes CDR1 SGHDN and CDR2 FVKESK. This CDR3 is built from 18 residues. After removal of 1 base from V and 3 bases from J, the junction contained 12 bases not matched to a gene. CDR3 sequence: CASSQVLGGLGYYNEQFF. CDR3 nucleotides: TGTGCCAGCAGCCAAGTTTTAGGGGGCTTGGGATACTACAATGAGCAGTTCTTC. The full variable domain, in which reference TRBV14 and TRBJ2-1 provide the parts outside the CDR3, is EAGVTQFPSHSVIEKGQTVTLRCDPISGHDNLYWYRRVMGKEIKFLLHFVKESKQDESGMPNNRFLAERTGGTYSTLKVQPAELEDSGVYFCASSQVLGGLGYYNEQFFGPGTRLTVL.

The V gene is TRBV6-5, the J gene TRBJ1-6; D might be TRBD1 (5 bases). The V end was cut by 6 bases, the J end by 6 bases, with 12 bases between. Germline CDR1 MNHEY, CDR2 SVGAGI. This CDR3 spans 14 amino acids. Here the CDR3 DNA reads TGTGCCAGCAGATGGGGCAGAAGTAATTCACCCCTCCACTTT. Residues: CASRWGRSNSPLHF.

The V and J genes are TRBV20-1 and TRBJ2-7, with D tentatively TRBD1 (5 bases). Looked up from germline, CDR1 is DFQATT and CDR2 is SNEGSKA (reference sequence). Trimming took 6 bases from V and 5 from J, leaving 11 bases between them. The CDR3 is made up of 11 amino acids. CDR3: CSAAWGDEQYF. The CDR3 bases are TGCAGTGCCGCATGGGGCGACGAGCAGTACTTC.

This clonotype was counted between two and nine times. The rearrangement joins TRBV5-5 to TRBJ2-7; TRBD1 matches 8 bases. Germline lookup yields CDR1 SGHKS and CDR2 YYEKEE (reference sequence). Trimming at V came to 4 bases and at J to 2 bases, leaving 8 bases not matched to a gene. The CDR3 has 15 amino acids. CDR3 coding DNA: TGTGCCAGCAGCCGAAACCCGGGACAGGCCTACGAGCAGTACGTC. Translated: CASSRNPGQAYEQYV.

This clonotype showed up just a few times. The rearrangement joins TRBV15 to TRBJ2-3; maybe TRBD2 (6 bases). Germline V CDR1 and CDR2: LNHNV, YYDKDF (reference sequence). This CDR3 region has 14 residues. V lost 0 bases and J lost 4, with 8 bases in between. CDR3 residues: CATSRDSGADTQYF. CDR3 in DNA: TGTGCCACCAGCAGAGATTCGGGGGCAGATACGCAGTATTTT.

The rearrangement links TRBV4-2 to TRBJ1-2; maybe TRBD1 (5 bases). The CDR3 extends over 17 amino acids. Looked up from germline, CDR1 is LGHNA and CDR2 is YNFKEQ. The V and J ends lost 1 base and 4 bases respectively, with 19 bases between them. The CDR3 sequence is CASSQASTQRGAYGYTF. The CDR3 DNA reads as TGTGCCAGCAGCCAAGCCTCAACTCAACGAGGGGCCTATGGCTACACCTTC.

This clonotype was seen repeatedly, ten times or more. The rearrangement joins TRBV7-2 to TRBJ2-3, with 9 bases fitting TRBD2. The CDR3 spans 15 residues. Trimming at V came to 2 bases and at J to 5 bases, leaving 5 bases not matched to a gene. Germline V gene data show CDR1 as SGHTA and CDR2 as FQGNSA. In DNA form, the CDR3 reads TGTGCCAGCAGCTTAACCTTTAGCGGGAGAGATACGCAGTATTTT. This gives the protein CASSLTFSGRDTQYF.